The 25 T cell receptor beta chains given below trace back to one sample, sequenced in a study of T cell repertoires in cytomegalovirus infection. These receptors have no identified antigens. MiXCR was run by TCRdb on the reads, yielding one entry per CDR3 protein. The table records fewer than 950,000 distinct CDR3 sequences, 32% of them present only once. The sequencing here drew on cultured CD8+ T cells from PBMCs, taken from culture after CMV antigen stimulation. All receptors come from a human donor in good health (CMV status not recorded). Some clones in this sample may be carry-over from other donors' samples.

This clonotype has at least ten counts. V and J are TRBV7-2 and TRBJ2-5; 10 bases align to TRBD2. J gave up 5 bases and V 5 bases, and 11 bases lay outside the gene matches. The germline gives CDR1 SGHTA, CDR2 FQGNSA. The CDR3 totals 16 residues. This chain's CDR3 is CASSISAGGSGETQYF. CDR3 DNA sequence: TGTGCCAGCAGCATTTCAGCGGGGGGGTCAGGGGAGACCCAGTACTTC.

This clonotype has just a few counts. This chain joins TRBV20-1 and TRBJ2-1; the match to TRBD2 covers 8 bases. After removal of 5 bases from V and 1 base from J, the junction contained 7 bases not matched to a gene. The CDR3 loop spans 15 amino acids. Germline CDR1 reads DFQATT; CDR2 reads SNEGSKA (reference sequence). CDR3 nucleotide sequence: TGCAGTGCTCCCGAGGTAGCGGGGTCCTACAATGAGCAGTTCTTC. It is translated as CSAPEVAGSYNEQFF.

The V and J genes are TRBV9 and TRBJ2-5, with D perhaps TRBD1 (5 bases). Trimming left V 3 bases short and J 2 bases short, with 14 bases between. The V gene's germline CDR1 is SGDLS and CDR2 YYNGEE. CDR3 size: 15 residues. CDR3 region: CASSEDWGVQETQYF. CDR3 nucleotide sequence: TGTGCCAGCAGCGAGGATTGGGGCGTTCAAGAGACCCAGTACTTC.

This clonotype was seen a few times. The chain recombines TRBV6-1 with TRBJ1-1; D gene ambiguous. V was shortened by 1 base and J by 8 bases, with 17 bases between the two germline ends. The CDR3 extends over 15 amino acids. The germline CDR1 and CDR2 sequences are MNHNS and SASEGT. CDR3 loop: CASSEVGRNTEEAFF. The CDR3 nucleotides read TGTGCCAGCAGTGAAGTTGGTCGGAATACCGAAGAAGCTTTCTTT.

The chain links TRBV7-9 to TRBJ1-2; D unclear. Trimming removed 1 base at V and 4 bases at J, with 7 bases between. The CDR3 is 13 residues long. Germline CDR1 reads SEHNR; CDR2 reads FQNEAQ (reference sequence). Here the CDR3 DNA reads TGTGCCAGCAGCTTAGGCTGGCCCTATGGCTACACCTTC. Residues: CASSLGWPYGYTF.

The table lists this clonotype with a few counts. The chain couples TRBV9 to TRBJ2-2, with 11 bases identical to TRBD2. CDR3 size: 18 residues. The junction had 10 bases not matched to a gene; V was cut back by 4 bases and J by 2 bases. Germline lookup yields CDR1 SGDLS and CDR2 YYNGEE. Here the CDR3 DNA reads TGTGCCAGCAGCTCTTCGCTAGCGGGGGGCCATAACACCGGGGAGCTGTTTTTT. Translation: CASSSSLAGGHNTGELFF.

This clonotype was detected only a few times. J is TRBJ1-4 and V is TRBV7-9, with no clear D. The germline CDR1 and CDR2 sequences are SEHNR and FQNEAQ (reference sequence). The CDR3 is made up of 15 amino acids. Trimming cost V 5 bases and J 6 bases, with 16 bases left between them. CDR3 DNA sequence: TGTGCCAGCAGCCCGAGACAAGGGTACGATGAAAAACTGTTTTTT. It translates to CASSPRQGYDEKLFF.

This clonotype was seen ten or more times. The chain joins TRBV12-3 or TRBV12-4 to TRBJ2-1; tentatively, D is TRBD1 (6 bases). V dropped 5 bases and J dropped 9 bases, with 11 bases sitting between them. This CDR3 region has 12 residues. In nucleotides, the CDR3 is TGTGCCAGCAGTATCACAGGGTTTGAGCAGTTCTTC. This gives the protein CASSITGFEQFF.

This clonotype was recorded at least ten times. The chain uses TRBV7-2 and TRBJ2-5, with D possibly called TRBD1 or TRBD2 (5 bases each). Germline CDR1 is SGHTA and CDR2 is FQGNSA. The V and J ends lost 7 bases and 5 bases respectively, with 17 bases between them. CDR3 length equals 14 residues. The CDR3 nucleotides are TGTGCCAGCAACTCCCCTGGGGGACGGGAGACCCAGTACTTC. Protein sequence: CASNSPGGRETQYF.

This clonotype occurred a few times. The gene calls are TRBV6-2 or TRBV6-3 and TRBJ2-1; TRBD1 is a possible D gene (6 bases). CDR3 length: 14 residues. Trimming shortened V by 2 bases and J by 6 bases, and 11 bases separated the two germline ends. Germline-derived CDR1 and CDR2 are MNHEY and SVGEGT. The CDR3 sequence is CASSYPDRLNEQFF. The CDR3 nucleotides read TGTGCCAGCAGTTACCCCGACAGGCTCAATGAGCAGTTCTTC.

The CDR3 loop reads CASSVGLWGALETQYF. The CDR3 nucleotides are TGTGCCAGCAGCGTGGGTCTTTGGGGGGCCTTGGAGACCCAGTACTTC. The chain uses TRBV9 and TRBJ2-5; possibly TRBD1 or TRBD2 for D (6 bases each). Germline assignment: CDR1 SGDLS and CDR2 YYNGEE. Trimming cost V 2 bases and J 5 bases, with 19 bases left between them. The CDR3 is 16 amino acids.

This sequence joins TRBV6-2 or TRBV6-3 and TRBJ1-2, with D perhaps TRBD1 (5 bases). V was shortened by 2 bases and J by 7 bases, with 8 bases between the two germline ends. The CDR3 consists of 12 residues. From germline, CDR1 is MNHEY and CDR2 SVGEGT. Here the CDR3 reads CASSYGTAGYTF. As DNA, the CDR3 is TGTGCCAGCAGTTACGGGACTGCTGGCTACACCTTC.

The chain joins TRBV2 to TRBJ2-7, with 9 nucleotides matching TRBD2. CDR1 is SNHLY and CDR2 is FYNNEI in the germline V gene. Unmatched junction bases numbered 8, after V lost 6 bases and J lost 2 bases. The CDR3 is made up of 15 amino acids. The CDR3 sequence: CASSSGLARTYEQYV. The CDR3 bases are TGTGCCAGCAGCTCTGGACTAGCGAGGACCTACGAGCAGTACGTC.

This clonotype was seen repeatedly, ten times or more. The rearrangement joins TRBV7-8 to TRBJ2-3; TRBD2 aligns across 13 bases. The CDR3 is made up of 19 amino acids. Trimming cost V 2 bases and J 5 bases; bases outside gene matches: 13. Germline CDR1 and CDR2: SGHVS and FQNEAQ. Here the CDR3 DNA reads TGTGCCAGCAGCTTACCGACTAGCGGGGGGCCTCAAGATAGAGATACGCAGTATTTT. Protein sequence: CASSLPTSGGPQDRDTQYF.

This clonotype has at least ten counts. The rearrangement uses TRBV7-2 and TRBJ2-3, with 8 bases fitting TRBD2. CDR3 length: 15 amino acids. The ends lost 5 bases at V and 4 bases at J; junction bases unmatched: 8. Looked up from germline, CDR1 is SGHTA and CDR2 is FQGNSA. CDR3 DNA: TGTGCCAGCAGCCCGGGGGGGCTGGAGGCAGATACGCAGTATTTT. Residues: CASSPGGLEADTQYF.

The J gene is TRBJ2-3, the V gene TRBV9; D perhaps matches TRBD2 (6 bases). V was clipped by 4 bases and J by 5 bases, with 14 bases between them. CDR1 is SGDLS, CDR2 YYNGEE, per germline. The CDR3 has 14 amino acids. The CDR3 DNA sequence: TGTGCCAGCAGCCCATCAGGGAGGCGAGATACGCAGTATTTT. Residues: CASSPSGRRDTQYF.

The gene calls are TRBV12-3 or TRBV12-4 and TRBJ2-3; either TRBD1 or TRBD2 may supply D (5 bases each). The V end was cut by 1 base, the J end by 0 bases, with 17 bases between. This CDR3 is built from 18 residues. CDR3 DNA: TGTGCCAGCAGTTTAGGGTTTCTTAGGGGAGTTAGCACAGATACGCAGTATTTT. Protein: CASSLGFLRGVSTDTQYF.

The gene calls are TRBV11-2 and TRBJ2-5; 13 bases are shared with TRBD2. Per the germline V gene, CDR1 is SGHAT and CDR2 is FQNNGV. The V gene end was trimmed by 5 bases and the J gene end by 5 bases; junction bases not matched to a gene: 8. This CDR3 has 16 residues. In DNA form, the CDR3 reads TGTGCCAGCAGCCCGACTAGCGGGGGGCCTAGGGAGACCCAGTACTTC. Amino acid sequence: CASSPTSGGPRETQYF.

V and J are TRBV7-4 and TRBJ2-2; D gene uncertain. The CDR3 sequence is 14 residues long. Germline V gene sequence: CDR1 SGHVT, CDR2 SQSDAQ. The V end lost 1 base, the J end lost 4 bases, and 7 bases lay between the germline ends. DNA for the CDR3: TGTGCCAGCAGCTTAGAGGCGACCACCGGGGAGCTGTTTTTT. It specifies CASSLEATTGELFF.

The rearrangement joins TRBV6-5 to TRBJ1-6; maybe TRBD1 (6 bases). CDR1 and CDR2 (germline): MNHEY, SVGAGI. The CDR3 has 15 residues. Trimming pared 5 bases from V and 7 bases from J, leaving 15 bases between. The CDR3 region has the DNA TGTGCCAGCAGTAACATGGGACACCTAAATTCACCCCTCCACTTT. Residues: CASSNMGHLNSPLHF.

V usage is TRBV6-6 and J usage is TRBJ2-7; TRBD2 might be the D (6 bases). V lost 6 bases to trimming and J lost 6 bases, with 12 bases between them. Germline loops: CDR1 MNHNY, CDR2 SVGAGI (reference sequence). The CDR3 length is 12 residues. The CDR3 protein is CASSLTSTEQYF. For the CDR3, the DNA is TGTGCCAGCAGCCTCACTAGCACCGAGCAGTACTTC.

The rearrangement links TRBV20-1 to TRBJ2-7; D possibly corresponds to TRBD2 (5 bases). From germline, CDR1 is DFQATT and CDR2 SNEGSKA (reference sequence). V was clipped by 3 bases and J by 1 base, with 13 bases between them. CDR3 length equals 14 residues. The CDR3 DNA reads TGCAGTGCTAGCCCCTCCGGGGTATCCTACGAGCAGTACGTC. Its protein is CSASPSGVSYEQYV.

This clonotype was counted only a few times. The chain has TRBV7-8 and TRBJ1-3; 8 bases match TRBD1. The junction had 11 bases not matched to a gene; V was cut back by 4 bases and J by 3 bases. The CDR3 contains 17 residues. Per the germline V gene, CDR1 is SGHVS and CDR2 is FQNEAQ. The CDR3 sequence is CASSSRGPPGFGNTIYF. The CDR3 bases are TGTGCCAGCAGCTCCAGGGGGCCGCCCGGTTTTGGAAACACCATATATTTT.

This chain joins TRBV28 and TRBJ2-7, with 7 bases aligning to TRBD2. The CDR3 sequence is 15 residues long. Germline V gene data show CDR1 as MDHEN and CDR2 as SYDVKM. The CDR3 region has the DNA TGTGCCAACAGTCCGGCCCGGGACTATTTTTACGAGCAGTACGTC. This codes for CANSPARDYFYEQYV.

The V gene is TRBV12-3 or TRBV12-4, the J gene TRBJ1-2, with no clear D. The CDR3 consists of 13 residues. V lost 7 bases to trimming and J lost 4 bases, with 13 bases between them. The CDR3 loop is CASTLGLTYGYTF. CDR3 sequence (DNA): TGTGCCAGCACTCTCGGGCTTACCTATGGCTACACCTTC.